Here is one T cell receptor beta chain with its context. Its antigen is unidentified. The PCR employed 60 Vbeta primers together with 13 Jbeta primers. The protocol was immunoSEQ multiplex PCR, while the TCRdb copy is restricted to in-frame clones and leaves out a portion. The sample contains roughly 150,000 clones, 80% of which appear only once. These data are taken from a study of cytomegalovirus exposure and HLA in healthy donors. Study at large: Tens of millions of unique TCR sequences came from HLA-typed donors in an early release.

Notes on the study in general: Cytomegalovirus-associated status was assigned to approximately 160 TCR beta chains. Approximately 17,000 TCR beta sequences were associated with HLA alleles at 0.05 false discovery rate in a later analysis. Per published accounts, TCR beta sequences correctly predicted the HLA-A and HLA-B alleles of most subjects.

This CDR3 is 14 amino acids long. Germline lookup yields CDR1 MNHNY and CDR2 SVGAGI (reference sequence). Unmatched junction bases numbered 6, after V lost 7 bases and J lost 4 bases. What was sequenced was PBMCs. The chain carries TRBV6-6 and TRBJ2-7, with 11 bases identical to TRBD1. The sequence derives from a man aged 18 to 30 in good health and CMV-seropositive. The CDR3 DNA sequence: TGTGCCAGCATTCGAGGGACAGGGGGATACGAGCAGTACTTC. Protein: CASIRGTGGYEQYF.